Following are 3 T cell receptor beta chains from one sample sequenced in a study of cytomegalovirus exposure and HLA in healthy donors. 13 Jbeta primers and 60 Vbeta primers were used for the PCR. TCRdb keeps only in-frame clones here, not all; method: immunoSEQ multiplex PCR. There are 150,000 to 200,000 clones in the sample; more than 80% occur only once, and 4.9% lies in the top ten. The sequenced material came from PBMCs. These receptors were collected from a woman under 30 in good health and CMV-seropositive.

For this clone: The same CDR3 arises from other DNA sequences in this sample as well. The J gene is TRBJ2-4, the V gene TRBV7-8; a possible D gene is TRBD1 (5 bases). Trimming took off 0 bases at V and 0 bases at J, with 15 bases between the two ends. The germline gives CDR1 SGHVS, CDR2 FQNEAQ. The CDR3 sequence is 18 residues long. For the CDR3, the DNA is TGTGCCAGCAGCTTAGCGCACAGGTCCCTCCTAGCCAAAAACATTCAGTACTTC. Encoded protein: CASSLAHRSLLAKNIQYF.

On this clone: One junction end disagrees with the germline gene, perhaps due to a read error. The chain combines TRBV6-5 with TRBJ1-2; no clear D. The CDR3 extends over 15 amino acids. CDR1 and CDR2 from the germline V gene are MNHEY and SVGAGI. The CDR3 here is CASRQRPRTDYGYTF. The CDR3 region has the DNA TGTGCCAGCAGGCAAAGACCTAGGACGGACTATGGTTACACCTTC.

This chain joins TRBV13 and TRBJ1-5; no reliable D call. The germline V and J ends were trimmed by 4 bases and 8 bases, with 9 bases remaining between them. Germline CDR1 and CDR2: PRHDT and FYEKMQ (reference sequence). There are 12 residues in the CDR3. DNA of the CDR3: TGTGCCAGCAGCTCTGGAAGCGAGCCCCAGCATTTT. Amino acids: CASSSGSEPQHF.